This TCR beta chain was sequenced for a study of blood T cell repertoires in COVID-19. As for the study in general: Samples representing acute and convalescent COVID-19 were sourced from the United States, Italy and Spain.

TCRdb keeps only in-frame clones here, not all; method: immunoSEQ multiplex PCR. Of fewer than 60,000 clones listed, 80% to 90% are singletons. CDR1 SNHLY and CDR2 FYNNEI come from the germline V gene. CDR3 length: 15 residues. V trimming: 0 bases; J trimming: 6 bases; junction bases outside the gene matches: 4. This chain connects TRBV2 to TRBJ1-5, with 8 bases aligning to TRBD1. The material sequenced was peripheral blood. The source is a human donor in a cohort sampled during active COVID-19. DNA for the CDR3: TGTGCCAGCAGTGAAGCACAGGGGGACGGTCAGCCCCAGCATTTT. Its translation is CASSEAQGDGQPQHF.